A selection of T cell receptor beta chains follows, all from one sample in a study of T-cell memory formation after mild COVID-19. TCRdb processed the 5' RACE reads anew with MiXCR; each CDR3 protein has one entry. Among roughly 190,000 distinct CDR3 sequences listed, roughly a tenth were seen once. Sequencing used PBMCs or a T cell subset sorted from them (not recorded which). These receptors originate from a man between 18 and 29 years old who had mild COVID-19 (a few samples of this study predate the infection). Cell type and time point are not known. The CDR3 runs from the conserved cysteine through the conserved F or W. D genes are given only for firm matches. The size of a clone is reported for some rows only, either as once, few or many, or as a class for expanded clones.

>few|TRBV5-1|TRBD1|TRBJ1-2
TGCGCCAGCAGCTTGGGGGGGACAGGGAGTGGCTACACCTTC
CASSLGGTGSGYTF
>many|TRBV5-1|-|TRBJ1-1
TGCGCCAGCAGCCAGGACACTGAAGCTTTCTTT
CASSQDTEAFF
>few|TRBV10-3|-|TRBJ1-1
TGTGCCATCAGTGGGGACGGTAGGAACACTGAAGCTTTCTTT
CAISGDGRNTEAFF
>few|TRBV7-2|-|TRBJ1-5
TGTGCCAGCAGCCGGACATTTTATCAGCCCCAGCATTTT
CASSRTFYQPQHF
>few|TRBV7-3|-|TRBJ2-3
TGTGCCAGCAGCGACTCCGCCACAGATACGCAGTATTTT
CASSDSATDTQYF
>few|TRBV9|TRBD2|TRBJ2-7
TGTGCCAGCAGCGTAGGGACTAGCGGGGCCTACGAGCAGTACTTC
CASSVGTSGAYEQYF
>few|TRBV7-2|-|TRBJ1-1
TGTGCCAGCAGCTGGACAACAGGGCCTACTGAAGCTTTCTTT
CASSWTTGPTEAFF
>few|TRBV12-3/TRBV12-4|-|TRBJ1-3
TGTGCCAGCACCCACCTACAGGGAGGCGCTGGAAACACCATATATTTT
CASTHLQGGAGNTIYF
>-|TRBV6-2/TRBV6-3|TRBD1|TRBJ2-2
TGTGCCAGCAGACCCGACAGGGTGGAGAACACCGGGGAGCTGTTTTTT
CASRPDRVENTGELFF
>few|TRBV7-8|-|TRBJ2-7
TGTGCCAGCAGCTTATACAGGGTTGGGAGCTCCTACGAGCAGTACTTC
CASSLYRVGSSYEQYF
>few|TRBV5-1|TRBD1|TRBJ2-4
TGCGCCAGCTCCCGGGACAGCAACATTCAGTACTTC
CASSRDSNIQYF
>few|TRBV5-1|TRBD1|TRBJ2-2
TGCGCCAGCAGCCTCGGGGACAGGGTCACCGGGGAGCTGTTTTTT
CASSLGDRVTGELFF
>-|TRBV7-9|-|TRBJ1-2
TGTGCCAGCAGCTCCAGGACAGTCGGCTACACCTTC
CASSSRTVGYTF
>-|TRBV6-5|-|TRBJ1-2
TGTGCCAGCAGTTATTCCGGTTGGGGGTCTGTCTATGGCTACACCTTC
CASSYSGWGSVYGYTF
>many|TRBV5-4|-|TRBJ2-2
TGTGCCAGCAGCACGAACAGGGTCGGGGAGCTGTTTTTT
CASSTNRVGELFF
>few|TRBV4-2|-|TRBJ2-2
TGTGCCAGCAGCCAAGACGGTTCCGGGGAGCTGTTTTTT
CASSQDGSGELFF
>few|TRBV2|TRBD1|TRBJ2-1
TGTGCCATTGGGACAGGGGGTATCTCCTACAATGAGCAGTTCTTC
CAIGTGGISYNEQFF
>-|TRBV7-2|-|TRBJ2-5
TGTGCCAGCAGCTTCACAGGGAAGCAGACCCAGTACTTC
CASSFTGKQTQYF
>once|TRBV2|TRBD1|TRBJ2-3
TGTGCCAGCAGTGTACGGACAGGGGGCGGAGATACGCAGTATTTT
CASSVRTGGGDTQYF
>few|TRBV4-1|-|TRBJ1-2
TGCGCCAGCAGCCAAGATGGGAAGAGGCAGAACTATGGCTACACCTTC
CASSQDGKRQNYGYTF
>few|TRBV10-3|-|TRBJ2-7
TGTGCCATCATCAGTAGCTCCTACGAGCAGTACTTC
CAIISSSYEQYF
>-|TRBV9|TRBD1|TRBJ1-6
TGTGCCAGCAACAGACAGGGGGCCTCACCCCTCCACTTT
CASNRQGASPLHF
>-|TRBV7-2|TRBD2|TRBJ2-1
TGTGCCAGCAGCTTCGGGACTAGCGGGGGGTACAGTGAGCAGTTCTTC
CASSFGTSGGYSEQFF